This TCR beta chain was sequenced during a study of blood T cell repertoires in COVID-19. Study-wide context: Spain, Italy and the United States supplied samples that represented acute and convalescent COVID-19. PBMCs, B-cell-depleted T cells, or T cells provided the cDNA or gDNA that made up the material.

V was clipped by 3 bases and J by 3 bases, with 8 bases between them. Germline CDR1 is LNHNV and CDR2 is YYDKDF (reference sequence). This CDR3 comprises 13 residues. Per the study methods: How many nucleated cells were present was estimated from reference gene primer amplification. Assay used: immunoSEQ multiplex PCR; TCRdb lists only in-frame clones, some missing. V and J calls and clone size are those listed in that table; D and trimming were worked out from the DNA. The data contain 230,000 or so clones, more than 65% of them seen just once; the ten biggest clones take up about 1.5%. Sequences were obtained from peripheral blood. The receptor was derived from a woman in her thirties or forties who had recovered from COVID-19. V is TRBV15 and J is TRBJ1-1; D gene ambiguous. This CDR3 reads CATSSLLDTEAFF. The CDR3 coding sequence is TGTGCCACCAGCAGCCTGTTAGACACTGAAGCTTTCTTT.